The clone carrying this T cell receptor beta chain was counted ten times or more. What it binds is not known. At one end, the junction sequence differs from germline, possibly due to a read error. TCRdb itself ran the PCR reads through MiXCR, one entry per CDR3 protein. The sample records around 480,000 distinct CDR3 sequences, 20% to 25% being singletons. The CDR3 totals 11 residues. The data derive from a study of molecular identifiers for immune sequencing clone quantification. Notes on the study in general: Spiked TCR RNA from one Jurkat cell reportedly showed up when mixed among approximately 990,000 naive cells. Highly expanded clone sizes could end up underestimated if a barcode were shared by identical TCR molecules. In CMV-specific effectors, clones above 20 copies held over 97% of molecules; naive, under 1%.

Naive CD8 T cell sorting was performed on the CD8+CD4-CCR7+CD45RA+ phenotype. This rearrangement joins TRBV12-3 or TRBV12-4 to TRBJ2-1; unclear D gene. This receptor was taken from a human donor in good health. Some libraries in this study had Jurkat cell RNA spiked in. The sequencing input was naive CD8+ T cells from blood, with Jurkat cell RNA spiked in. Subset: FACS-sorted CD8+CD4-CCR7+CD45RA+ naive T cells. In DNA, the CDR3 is TGTGCCAGCACTTTAGAAGGGGAGCAGTTCTTC. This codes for CASTLEGEQFF.